A single TCR beta chain is shown here with its context. The antigen is not known. V was shortened by 4 bases and J by 1 base, with 8 bases between the two germline ends. CDR1 SGHNT and CDR2 YYREEE come from the germline V gene (reference sequence). This CDR3 region has 13 residues. The primer mix had 60 Vbeta and 13 Jbeta primers. The data were produced by immunoSEQ multiplex PCR, yet TCRdb's version contains in-frame clones alone and is incomplete. The sample has about 180,000 clones, roughly 82% seen once. This record comes from a study of cytomegalovirus exposure and HLA in healthy donors. Broader study findings: A few of the chains that were CMV-associated were confirmed in vitro to be specific for CMV antigens.

This sequence originates from a woman in her forties or fifties in good health and CMV-seronegative. Sequencing used PBMCs. V and J are TRBV5-4 and TRBJ2-5; no reliable D call. The CDR3 here is CASSTGRQETQYF. DNA for the CDR3: TGTGCCAGCAGCACCGGTCGCCAAGAGACCCAGTACTTC.